One sample yielded the 15 T cell receptor beta chains listed below, sequenced in a study of cytomegalovirus exposure and HLA in healthy donors (dated by TCRdb to 2017 to 2019). Libraries came from the immunoSEQ multiplex PCR assay. The multiplex PCR relied on a mix of 60 forward primers for TCR Vbeta segments and 13 reverse primers for TCR Jbeta segments. The table was pulled from immuneACCESS by TCRdb, which kept in-frame rearrangements only. Such tables lose some clones; where checked, under half of the loss comes from unresolved V genes, and the rest has no known cause. The sample contains 30,000 to 40,000 clones, 86% of them found a single time. Approximately 10% of the sample belongs to the ten largest clones. Sequencing used PBMCs. These receptors were collected from a woman aged 35 to 49 in good health and CMV-seropositive.

The chain couples TRBV11-2 to TRBJ1-1; D call uncertain. V was shortened by 5 bases and J by 8 bases, with 12 bases between the two germline ends. Germline CDR1 SGHAT, CDR2 FQNNGV. This CDR3 is 12 amino acids long. The CDR3 sequence is CASSGGGREAFF. The CDR3 bases are TGTGCCAGCAGCGGTGGAGGGAGAGAAGCTTTCTTT.

The rearrangement joins TRBV30 to TRBJ1-2; D not certain. This CDR3 has 13 amino acids. V shed 2 bases and J shed 7 bases, with 14 bases lying between them. The germline CDR1 and CDR2 sequences are GTSNPN and SVGIG (reference sequence). CDR3 sequence: CAWSTFGPAGYTF. The CDR3 coding sequence is TGTGCCTGGAGTACTTTTGGGCCGGCTGGCTACACCTTC. Filled out from reference TRBV30 and TRBJ1-2, the complete variable domain reads SQTIHQWPATLVQPVGSPLSLECTVEGTSNPNLYWYRQAAGRGLQLLFYSVGIGQISSEVPQNLSASRPQDRQFILSSKKLLLSDSGFYLCAWSTFGPAGYTFGSGTRLTVV.

This chain connects TRBV7-2 to TRBJ2-2, with a tentative D call TRBD2 (6 bases). Trimming shortened V by 5 bases and J by 0 bases, and 13 bases separated the two germline ends. The CDR3 loop spans 16 amino acids. Germline CDR1 reads SGHTA; CDR2 reads FQGNSA. The CDR3 nucleotides are TGTGCCAGCAGCCTAGGGAGGTTAACGAACACCGGGGAGCTGTTTTTT. It codes for CASSLGRLTNTGELFF.

The chain joins TRBV2 to TRBJ2-3, with D tentatively TRBD1 (6 bases). This CDR3 has 16 residues. Germline V gives CDR1 SNHLY, CDR2 FYNNEI. Trimming took off 1 base at V and 5 bases at J, with 16 bases between the two ends. The CDR3 coding sequence is TGTGCCAGCAGTGAAGGGGACAACCCCGGAGGAGATACGCAGTATTTT. Protein: CASSEGDNPGGDTQYF. Together with reference TRBV2 and TRBJ2-3, the CDR3 gives the full variable domain: EPEVTQTPSHQVTQMGQEVILRCVPISNHLYFYWYRQILGQKVEFLVSFYNNEISEKSEIFDDQFSVERPDGSNFTLKIRSTKLEDSAMYFCASSEGDNPGGDTQYFGPGTRLTVL.

V usage is TRBV7-9 and J usage is TRBJ2-7; a possible D gene is TRBD1 (5 bases). This CDR3 spans 16 amino acids. The germline V gene has CDR1 SEHNR and CDR2 FQNEAQ (reference sequence). With 5 bases removed from V and 7 bases from J, the gap between germline ends came to 24 bases. As DNA, the CDR3 is TGTGCCAGCAGCCGCTTGACCGGACAAAGATTGAGGGAGCAGTACTTC. This encodes CASSRLTGQRLREQYF.

J is TRBJ2-7 and V is TRBV18; 10 bases line up with TRBD1. CDR3 length equals 15 residues. Germline assignment: CDR1 KGHSH and CDR2 LQKENI. After removal of 1 base from V and 5 bases from J, the junction contained 5 bases not matched to a gene. The CDR3 DNA sequence: TGTGCCAGCTCACCACAAGACAGGGGGCGCGACGAGCAGTACTTC. It is translated as CASSPQDRGRDEQYF.

J is TRBJ1-1 and V is TRBV10-3; weak D call: TRBD1 (5 bases). V lost 7 bases and J 0 bases, leaving 12 bases between the germline ends. CDR1 ENHRY and CDR2 SYGVKD come from the germline V gene. CDR3 length equals 14 residues. CDR3: CAITTGNMNTEAFF. Written as DNA, the CDR3 is TGTGCCATCACAACAGGTAACATGAACACTGAAGCTTTCTTT.

The gene calls are TRBV19 and TRBJ2-2; a weak D match, TRBD2 (5 bases). The V end was cut by 10 bases, the J end by 3 bases, with 9 bases between. Germline V gene data show CDR1 as LNHDA and CDR2 as SQIVND (reference sequence). This CDR3 is 12 amino acids long. CDR3 protein: CATGLDTGELFF. The CDR3 region has the DNA TGTGCCACCGGACTTGACACCGGGGAGCTGTTTTTT.

V gene TRBV9 combines with J gene TRBJ2-5; 8 nucleotides line up with TRBD1. The J call is in doubt because the DNA end fits TRBJ2-7 better. Germline lookup yields CDR1 SGDLS and CDR2 YYNGEE. This CDR3 comprises 15 residues. For the CDR3, the DNA is TGTGCCAGCAGCGTAATGCCGGGACAGGCGACCGAGCAGTACTTC. As protein: CASSVMPGQATEQYF.

The chain combines TRBV9 with TRBJ1-1, with D perhaps matching TRBD1 (5 bases). The V end lost 2 bases, the J end lost 6 bases, and 11 bases lay between the germline ends. CDR1 and CDR2 (germline): SGDLS, YYNGEE. The CDR3 runs to 13 residues. The CDR3 sequence: CASSVGPNAEAFF. The CDR3 DNA reads as TGTGCCAGCAGCGTGGGGCCCAACGCTGAAGCTTTCTTT.

The chain has TRBV28 and TRBJ1-2; possibly TRBD1 for D (6 bases). This CDR3 has 14 residues. Germline V lookup: CDR1 MDHEN, CDR2 SYDVKM. V was pared by 6 bases and J by 0 bases, with 11 bases between. DNA of the CDR3: TGTGCCAGCAGGACAGGACCCTCTAACTATGGCTACACCTTC. Encoded protein: CASRTGPSNYGYTF.

This clone has only one observation. This rearrangement joins TRBV18 to TRBJ2-5; D call uncertain. The V gene's germline CDR1 is KGHSH and CDR2 LQKENI. There are 13 residues in the CDR3. The ends were cut back, 8 bases at V and 5 bases at J, with 15 bases in the middle. The CDR3 here is CASLPRLEETQYF. The CDR3, as DNA: TGTGCCAGCCTCCCGCGGCTGGAGGAGACCCAGTACTTC.

The chain employs TRBV14 and TRBJ2-2; weak D call: TRBD1 (6 bases). CDR3 length: 15 residues. V was pared by 0 bases and J by 3 bases, with 8 bases between. The germline CDR1 and CDR2 sequences are SGHDN and FVKESK. The CDR3 nucleotides are TGTGCCAGCAGCCAAGATCCAGGGGACACCGGGGAGCTGTTTTTT. This gives the protein CASSQDPGDTGELFF.

The genes are TRBV4-2 and TRBJ1-4; 8 bases are shared with TRBD1. The trim removed 1 base at V and 5 bases at J, leaving 0 bases unmatched. Germline V lookup: CDR1 LGHNA, CDR2 YNFKEQ. CDR3 length: 14 residues. This chain's CDR3 is CASSQGDRNEKLFF. The CDR3 DNA is TGTGCCAGCAGCCAAGGGGACAGGAATGAAAAACTGTTTTTT.

This rearrangement joins TRBV5-8 to TRBJ1-6; TRBD1 agrees at 7 bases. This CDR3 contains 14 residues. CDR1 and CDR2 (germline): SGHTS, YDEGEE. The trim removed 7 bases at V and 3 bases at J, leaving 4 bases unmatched. CDR3: CASVRDSYNSPLHF. The CDR3 DNA reads as TGTGCCAGCGTCAGGGACAGCTATAATTCACCCCTCCACTTT.